The rows below give T cell receptor beta chains drawn from one sample of a study of T cell repertoires in cytomegalovirus infection. In TCRdb, the reads were re-called with MiXCR into one record per CDR3 protein. The table shows around 320,000 distinct CDR3 sequences, with around a tenth occurring only once. Sequencing used PBMCs. These TCRs come from a human donor in good health (CMV status not recorded). Some clones in this sample may be carry-over from other donors' samples. The CDR3 runs from the conserved cysteine through the conserved F or W. D genes are given only for firm matches. Expanded clones get a size class; other rows say once, few or many, or leave the size out.

abundance: many
d_gene: TRBD1
j_gene: TRBJ1-1
v_gene: TRBV7-3
CDR3nt: TGTGCCAGCAGCTTAAGGGGCCCAGGGGGCGAAACTTTCTTT
CDR3aa: CASSLRGPGGETFF

abundance: few
d_gene: -
j_gene: TRBJ2-3
v_gene: TRBV5-7
CDR3nt: TGTGCCAGCAGCTTGGTCCGGATGGGGGCTCCTAGCACAGATACGCAGTATTTT
CDR3aa: CASSLVRMGAPSTDTQYF

abundance: many
d_gene: -
j_gene: TRBJ2-7
v_gene: TRBV7-2
CDR3nt: TGTGCCAGCAGCTTGAGAGCTTTGGGGGAGCAGTACTTC
CDR3aa: CASSLRALGEQYF

abundance: few
d_gene: -
j_gene: TRBJ2-3
v_gene: TRBV15
CDR3nt: TGTGCCACCAGCAGCCAAACCGGGACTCCGAGCACAGATACGCAGTATTTT
CDR3aa: CATSSQTGTPSTDTQYF

abundance: many
d_gene: TRBD1
j_gene: TRBJ1-1
v_gene: TRBV7-2
CDR3nt: TGTGCCAGCAGCCGACGAGGACAGGGTCGAATGAACACTGAAGCTTTCTTT
CDR3aa: CASSRRGQGRMNTEAFF

abundance: many
d_gene: TRBD2
j_gene: TRBJ2-5
v_gene: TRBV7-2
CDR3nt: TGTGCCAGCAGCAAACTAGCGGGACTTCAAGAGACCCAGTACTTC
CDR3aa: CASSKLAGLQETQYF

abundance: -
d_gene: -
j_gene: TRBJ1-6
v_gene: TRBV4-2
CDR3nt: TGTGCCAGCAGCCAAGATCTCAGGGATAATTCACCCCTCCACTTT
CDR3aa: CASSQDLRDNSPLHF

abundance: few
d_gene: -
j_gene: TRBJ2-7
v_gene: TRBV6-1
CDR3nt: TGTGCCAGCAGAGGGAGGACCTACGAGCAGTACTTC
CDR3aa: CASRGRTYEQYF

abundance: -
d_gene: -
j_gene: TRBJ2-5
v_gene: TRBV12-3/TRBV12-4
CDR3nt: TGTGCCAGCAGTTTGTTCGCGGAGGCCCAGTACTTC
CDR3aa: CASSLFAEAQYF

abundance: -
d_gene: -
j_gene: TRBJ2-2
v_gene: TRBV4-3
CDR3nt: TGCGCCAGCAGCCAAGATCCGGCTACCAACACCGGGGAGCTGTTTTTT
CDR3aa: CASSQDPATNTGELFF

abundance: few
d_gene: -
j_gene: TRBJ2-5
v_gene: TRBV28
CDR3nt: TGTGCCAGCAGGGGCGGGACAGAAGAGACCCAGTACTTC
CDR3aa: CASRGGTEETQYF

abundance: few
d_gene: -
j_gene: TRBJ1-2
v_gene: TRBV28
CDR3nt: TGTGCCTCCTACCCTGCCGGGGGAACGCGTAACTATGGCTACACCTTC
CDR3aa: CASYPAGGTRNYGYTF

abundance: -
d_gene: TRBD1
j_gene: TRBJ2-3
v_gene: TRBV11-3
CDR3nt: TGTGCCAGCAGCTTAGATCCCCAGGGGGGCACAGATACGCAGTATTTT
CDR3aa: CASSLDPQGGTDTQYF

abundance: many
d_gene: TRBD2
j_gene: TRBJ2-3
v_gene: TRBV28
CDR3nt: TGTGCCAGTCTTCCGGGACTAACCAGCTCTAGCACAGATACGCAGTATTTT
CDR3aa: CASLPGLTSSSTDTQYF

abundance: -
d_gene: TRBD1
j_gene: TRBJ2-1
v_gene: TRBV6-2/TRBV6-3
CDR3nt: TGTGCCAGCAGTTCCCCGGACAGGGGAATTGGTGAGCAGTTCTTC
CDR3aa: CASSSPDRGIGEQFF

abundance: many
d_gene: TRBD2
j_gene: TRBJ2-2
v_gene: TRBV7-2
CDR3nt: TGTGCCAGCAGCTCAAGGGGCGGGAGCCTACTGTACACCGGGGAGCTGTTTTTT
CDR3aa: CASSSRGGSLLYTGELFF

abundance: many
d_gene: -
j_gene: TRBJ2-7
v_gene: TRBV6-2/TRBV6-3
CDR3nt: TGTGCCAGCGTTGAACAGAACGCCTACGAGCAGTACTTC
CDR3aa: CASVEQNAYEQYF

abundance: -
d_gene: -
j_gene: TRBJ2-1
v_gene: TRBV5-1
CDR3nt: TGCGCCAGCAGACTACAGGGTAATGAGCAGTTCTTC
CDR3aa: CASRLQGNEQFF

abundance: many
d_gene: TRBD2
j_gene: TRBJ2-1
v_gene: TRBV6-2/TRBV6-3
CDR3nt: TGTGCCAGCAGATACAACCCCGAGATAGCGGGAGTAAATGAGCAGTTCTTC
CDR3aa: CASRYNPEIAGVNEQFF

abundance: many
d_gene: TRBD2
j_gene: TRBJ2-7
v_gene: TRBV7-6
CDR3nt: TGTGCCAGCAGCTTAATCGCGGGAGCCCTCACGCGTGAGGAGCAGTACTTC
CDR3aa: CASSLIAGALTREEQYF

abundance: many
d_gene: TRBD1
j_gene: TRBJ2-1
v_gene: TRBV19
CDR3nt: TGTGCCAGTAGTATACCGGGACAGGGGGTGGATGAGCAGTTCTTC
CDR3aa: CASSIPGQGVDEQFF

abundance: many
d_gene: -
j_gene: TRBJ1-5
v_gene: TRBV6-2/TRBV6-3
CDR3nt: TGTGCCAGCAGTTCGCCACCAGCCAAGAACGATCAGCCCCAGCATTTT
CDR3aa: CASSSPPAKNDQPQHF

abundance: many
d_gene: -
j_gene: TRBJ2-1
v_gene: TRBV7-2
CDR3nt: TGTGCCAGCAGCTTAGTTGGGGCGGGTGGCTACAATGAGCAGTTCTTC
CDR3aa: CASSLVGAGGYNEQFF

abundance: many
d_gene: -
j_gene: TRBJ1-5
v_gene: TRBV7-6
CDR3nt: TGTGCCAGCAGCCCCACTACAGGCAATCAGCCCCAGCATTTT
CDR3aa: CASSPTTGNQPQHF

abundance: few
d_gene: -
j_gene: TRBJ1-5
v_gene: TRBV28
CDR3nt: TGTGCCAGCAGCATTGGGCAGGTTGGCAATCAGCCCCAGCATTTT
CDR3aa: CASSIGQVGNQPQHF

abundance: many
d_gene: -
j_gene: TRBJ1-3
v_gene: TRBV6-1
CDR3nt: TGTGCCAGCAGTGAACAAACAGGACGGAACACCATATATTTT
CDR3aa: CASSEQTGRNTIYF

abundance: -
d_gene: TRBD1
j_gene: TRBJ1-3
v_gene: TRBV7-6
CDR3nt: TGTGCCAGCAGCACCAGGACAGGGAGGAACACCATATATTTT
CDR3aa: CASSTRTGRNTIYF

abundance: few
d_gene: TRBD2
j_gene: TRBJ2-1
v_gene: TRBV2
CDR3nt: TGTGCCAGCAGTGAATTAGCGGGAAACAATGAGCAGTTCTTC
CDR3aa: CASSELAGNNEQFF

abundance: many
d_gene: -
j_gene: TRBJ1-1
v_gene: TRBV7-2
CDR3nt: TGTGCCAGCAGCCAAAGTATAATGAACACTGAAGCTTTCTTT
CDR3aa: CASSQSIMNTEAFF